This paragraph reports one T cell receptor (beta chain). The antigen is undetermined. An end of the junction does not agree with germline; a read error may underlie this. MiXCR, run by TCRdb on the reads, gives a single entry per CDR3 protein. Among 830,000 or so distinct CDR3 sequences listed, 30% to 35% were seen once. The entry originates in a study of T cell repertoires in cytomegalovirus infection. Germline CDR1 is MNHEY and CDR2 is SVGAGI. There are 14 residues in the CDR3. The sequencing here drew on cultured CD8+ T cells from PBMCs, taken from culture after CMV antigen stimulation. The chain uses TRBV6-5 and TRBJ2-5, with D unclear. The receptor's source is a human donor in good health (CMV status not recorded). Some clones in this sample may be carry-over from other donors' samples. This CDR3 is CTSSYPSVSGTQYF. In DNA form, the CDR3 reads TGTACCAGCAGTTACCCCTCGGTTTCGGGGACCCAGTACTTC.